The 10 T cell receptor beta chains below come from one sample, sequenced in a study of T-cell reconstitution after alpha-beta-depleted transplantation in children. During its preparation, the TCRbeta library received unique molecular identifiers. Via MiXCR, TCRdb re-called the PCR reads, giving one row per CDR3 protein. The sample shows around 300,000 distinct CDR3 sequences, around 10% of them seen only once. This sample comprised peripheral blood, obtained 180 days after TCRalphabeta/CD19-depleted stem cell transplant. Receptor source: a male patient aged 2 to 10 who had a stem cell transplant for chronic granulomatous disease, so the T cells may come from the graft donor.

This clonotype was picked up many times. This rearrangement joins TRBV7-2 to TRBJ2-7; D gene uncertain. V lost 6 bases to trimming and J lost 3 bases, with 12 bases between them. The CDR3 runs to 13 residues. Germline CDR1 and CDR2: SGHTA and FQGNSA. Here the CDR3 reads CASSLPPHYEQYF. DNA of the CDR3: TGTGCCAGCAGTTTACCACCCCACTACGAGCAGTACTTC.

The sample holds many counts of this clonotype. The gene calls are TRBV5-1 and TRBJ2-7; 9 bases are a match to TRBD1. CDR3 length equals 12 residues. The germline CDR1 and CDR2 sequences are SGHRS and YFSETQ. With V trimmed by 7 bases and J by 5 bases, 4 bases remained unmatched. CDR3 sequence (DNA): TGCGCCAGCCGGGACAGGGACGACGAGCAGTACTTC. Residues: CASRDRDDEQYF.

This clonotype was found many times. V gene TRBV12-3 or TRBV12-4 combines with J gene TRBJ2-4, with D uncertain. The CDR3 covers 15 residues. V was trimmed by 1 base and J by 0 bases, leaving 7 bases between them. The CDR3 reads CASSLGQKAKNIQYF. The DNA for the CDR3 is TGTGCCAGCAGTTTAGGGCAGAAAGCCAAAAACATTCAGTACTTC.

Ten or more counts support this clonotype. The rearrangement uses TRBV25-1 and TRBJ1-6; D not resolved. This CDR3 comprises 16 residues. V was trimmed by 0 bases and J by 6 bases, leaving 12 bases between them. From germline, CDR1 is MGHDK and CDR2 SYGVNS. DNA of the CDR3: TGTGCCAGCAGTGAATATCGGCAGGATGCTAATTCACCCCTCCACTTT. Translating it yields CASSEYRQDANSPLHF.

This clonotype was counted ten times or more. The genes are TRBV20-1 and TRBJ2-7; 9 bases are shared with TRBD2. The V and J ends lost 6 bases and 3 bases, in that order; junction bases with no gene match: 9. Germline values: CDR1 DFQATT, CDR2 SNEGSKA (reference sequence). The CDR3 extends over 14 amino acids. The CDR3 nucleotides are TGCAGTGCCATACCGGGACTAGCCGGCTACGAGCAGTACTTC. Translated: CSAIPGLAGYEQYF.

Comment on this clonotype: This sequence may be a read error, since a much larger clone differs from it by one base. The chain combines TRBV29-1 with TRBJ2-1; D is ambiguous. Germline V gene data show CDR1 as SQVTM and CDR2 as ANQGSEA. This CDR3 contains 11 residues. The CDR3 protein is CGVDSSNEQFF. The DNA of the CDR3 is TGCGGCGTTGACTCGTCTAATGAGCAGTTCTTC.

Ten or more counts support this clonotype. At one end the junction does not follow the germline gene, possibly because of a read error. The V gene is TRBV20-1, the J gene TRBJ1-1; D is unclear. This CDR3 is built from 11 residues. Germline-derived CDR1 and CDR2 are DFQATT and SNEGSKA (reference sequence). The CDR3 DNA is TGCAGTGTTAGACTGAACACTGAAGCTTTCTTT. It translates to CSVRLNTEAFF.

This clonotype was counted ten times or more. The chain recombines TRBV5-4 with TRBJ2-1; TRBD2 aligns across 15 bases. Germline values: CDR1 SGHNT, CDR2 YYREEE (reference sequence). With 4 bases clipped from V and 2 bases from J, the junction kept 4 bases outside the gene matches. The CDR3 has 17 residues. The CDR3 sequence: CASSPGLAGGTYNEQFF. The DNA for the CDR3 is TGTGCCAGCAGCCCGGGACTAGCGGGGGGCACCTACAATGAGCAGTTCTTC.

In this sample, this clonotype turned up many times. The gene calls are TRBV5-1 and TRBJ2-7; 7 bases map to TRBD1. This CDR3 is built from 15 residues. Looked up from germline, CDR1 is SGHRS and CDR2 is YFSETQ. The trim removed 4 bases at V and 1 base at J, leaving 8 bases unmatched. The DNA for the CDR3 is TGCGCCAGCAGCCCCGGGACAGCGGAATCCTACGAGCAGTACTTC. Translation gives CASSPGTAESYEQYF.

This clonotype was counted many times. J is TRBJ2-3 and V is TRBV7-2; weak D call: TRBD2 (5 bases). The germline gives CDR1 SGHTA, CDR2 FQGNSA. The CDR3 is 15 amino acids. The V gene lost 2 bases and the J gene lost 1 base, with 10 bases spanning the gap. The CDR3 protein is CASSLSRARTDTQYF. In nucleotides, the CDR3 is TGTGCCAGCAGCTTATCGAGGGCGCGCACAGATACGCAGTATTTT.